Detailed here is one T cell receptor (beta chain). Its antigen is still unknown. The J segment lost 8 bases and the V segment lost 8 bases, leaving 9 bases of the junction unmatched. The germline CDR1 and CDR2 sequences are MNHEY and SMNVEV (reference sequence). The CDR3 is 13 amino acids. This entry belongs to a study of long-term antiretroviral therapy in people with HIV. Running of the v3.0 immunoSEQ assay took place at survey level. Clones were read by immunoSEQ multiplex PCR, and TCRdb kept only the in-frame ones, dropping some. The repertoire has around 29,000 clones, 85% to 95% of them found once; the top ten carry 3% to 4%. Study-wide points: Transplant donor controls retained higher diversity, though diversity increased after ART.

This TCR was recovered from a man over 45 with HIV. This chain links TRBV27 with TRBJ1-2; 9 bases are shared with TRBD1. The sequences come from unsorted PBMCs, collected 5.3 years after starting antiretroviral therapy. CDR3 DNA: TGTGCCAGCGCCCCCTGGACAGGGGACGGCTACACCTTC. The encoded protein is CASAPWTGDGYTF.